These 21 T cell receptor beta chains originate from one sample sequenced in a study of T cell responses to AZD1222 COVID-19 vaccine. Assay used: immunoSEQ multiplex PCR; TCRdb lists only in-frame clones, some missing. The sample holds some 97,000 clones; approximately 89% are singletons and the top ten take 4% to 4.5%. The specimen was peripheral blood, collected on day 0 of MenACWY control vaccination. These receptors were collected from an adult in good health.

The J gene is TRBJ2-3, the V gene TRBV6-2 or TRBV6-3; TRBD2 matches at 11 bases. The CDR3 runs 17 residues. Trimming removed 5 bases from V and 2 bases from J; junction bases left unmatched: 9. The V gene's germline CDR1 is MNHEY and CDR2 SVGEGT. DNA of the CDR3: TGTGCCAGCAGTAACCGACTAGCGGGGCGGAACACAGATACGCAGTATTTT. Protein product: CASSNRLAGRNTDTQYF.

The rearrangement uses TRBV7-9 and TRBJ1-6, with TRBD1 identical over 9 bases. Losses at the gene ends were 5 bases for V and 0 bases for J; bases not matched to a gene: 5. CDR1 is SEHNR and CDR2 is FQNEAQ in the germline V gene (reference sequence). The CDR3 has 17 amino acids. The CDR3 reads CASSRTGVSSYNSPLHF. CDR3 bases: TGTGCCAGCAGCCGGACAGGGGTCAGCTCCTATAATTCACCCCTCCACTTT.

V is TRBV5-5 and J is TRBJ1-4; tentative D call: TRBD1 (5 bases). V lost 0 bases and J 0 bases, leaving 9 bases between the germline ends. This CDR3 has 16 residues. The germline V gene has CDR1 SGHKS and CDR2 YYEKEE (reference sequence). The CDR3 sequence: CASSLGDLPTNEKLFF. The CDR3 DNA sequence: TGTGCCAGCAGCTTGGGGGACCTTCCAACTAATGAAAAACTGTTTTTT.

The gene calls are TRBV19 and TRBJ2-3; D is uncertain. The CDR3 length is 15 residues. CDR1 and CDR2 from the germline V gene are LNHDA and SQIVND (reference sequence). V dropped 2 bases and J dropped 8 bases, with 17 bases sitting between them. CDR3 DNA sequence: TGTGCCAGTAGTATATCAACCGCTCTCCCTGGTACGCAGTATTTT. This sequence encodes CASSISTALPGTQYF.

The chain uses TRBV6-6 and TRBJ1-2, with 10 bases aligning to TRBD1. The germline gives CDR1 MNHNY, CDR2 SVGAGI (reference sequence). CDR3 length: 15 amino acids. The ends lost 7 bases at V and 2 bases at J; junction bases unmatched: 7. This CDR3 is CASNSPGQGNYGYTF. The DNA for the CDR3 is TGTGCCAGCAACTCCCCGGGACAGGGGAACTATGGCTACACCTTC.

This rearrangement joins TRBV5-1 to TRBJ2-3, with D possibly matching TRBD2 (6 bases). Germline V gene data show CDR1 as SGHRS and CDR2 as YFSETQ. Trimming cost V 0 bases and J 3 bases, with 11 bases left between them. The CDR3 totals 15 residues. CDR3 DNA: TGCGCCAGCAGCTTGGGGGCAGGGAGGACAGATACGCAGTATTTT. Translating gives CASSLGAGRTDTQYF.

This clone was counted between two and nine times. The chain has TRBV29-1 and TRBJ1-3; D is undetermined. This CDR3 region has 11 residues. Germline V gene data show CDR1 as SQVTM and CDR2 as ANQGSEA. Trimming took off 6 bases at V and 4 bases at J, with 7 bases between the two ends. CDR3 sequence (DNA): TGCAGCGTGCAAAAAGGAAACACCATATATTTT. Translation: CSVQKGNTIYF.

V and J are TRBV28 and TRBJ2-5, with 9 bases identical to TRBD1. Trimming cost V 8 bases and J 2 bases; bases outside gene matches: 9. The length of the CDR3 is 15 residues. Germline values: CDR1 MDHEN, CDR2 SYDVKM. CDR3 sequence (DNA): TGTGCCAGCGTGGAGCCGGGGACAGGGCAAGAGACCCAGTACTTC. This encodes CASVEPGTGQETQYF.

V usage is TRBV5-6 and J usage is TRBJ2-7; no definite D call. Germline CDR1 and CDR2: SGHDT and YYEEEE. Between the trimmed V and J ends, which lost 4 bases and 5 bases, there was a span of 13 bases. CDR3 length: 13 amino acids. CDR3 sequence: CASSRAGSHEQYF. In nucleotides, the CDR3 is TGTGCCAGCAGCCGCGCCGGGTCCCACGAGCAGTACTTC.

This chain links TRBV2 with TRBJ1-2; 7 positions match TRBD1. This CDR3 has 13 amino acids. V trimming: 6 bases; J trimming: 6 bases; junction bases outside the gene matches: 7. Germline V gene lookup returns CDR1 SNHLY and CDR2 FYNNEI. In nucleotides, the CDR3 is TGTGCCAGCAGAAACACAGGGGTCGATGGCTACACCTTC. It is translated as CASRNTGVDGYTF. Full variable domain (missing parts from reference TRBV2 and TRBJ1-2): EPEVTQTPSHQVTQMGQEVILRCVPISNHLYFYWYRQILGQKVEFLVSFYNNEISEKSEIFDDQFSVERPDGSNFTLKIRSTKLEDSAMYFCASRNTGVDGYTFGSGTRLTVV.

CDR3 region: CASSPRQLNTEAFF. The CDR3 DNA reads as TGCGCCAGCAGCCCGAGGCAGCTGAACACTGAAGCTTTCTTT. V gene TRBV5-1 combines with J gene TRBJ1-1; no definite D call. Germline V CDR1 and CDR2: SGHRS, YFSETQ. The V end was cut by 4 bases, the J end by 0 bases, with 10 bases between. The CDR3 has 14 residues.

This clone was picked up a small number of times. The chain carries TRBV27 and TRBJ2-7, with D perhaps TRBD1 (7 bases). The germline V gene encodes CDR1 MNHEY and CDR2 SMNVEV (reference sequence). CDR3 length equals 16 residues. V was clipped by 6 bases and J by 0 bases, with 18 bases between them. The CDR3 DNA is TGTGCCAGCAGCTCTCGGGGGACAGCTAACTCCTACGAGCAGTACTTC. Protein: CASSSRGTANSYEQYF.

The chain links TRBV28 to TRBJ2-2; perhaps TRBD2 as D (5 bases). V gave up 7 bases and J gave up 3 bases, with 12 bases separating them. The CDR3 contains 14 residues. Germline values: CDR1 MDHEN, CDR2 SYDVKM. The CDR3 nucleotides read TGTGCCAGCACCGGAGAGGGATACACCGGGGAGCTGTTTTTT. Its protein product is CASTGEGYTGELFF.

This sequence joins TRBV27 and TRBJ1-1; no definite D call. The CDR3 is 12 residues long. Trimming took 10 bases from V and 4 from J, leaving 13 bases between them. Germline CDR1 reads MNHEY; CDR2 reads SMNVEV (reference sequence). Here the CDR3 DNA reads TGTGCCACGGGAGGTGTGCTCACTGAAGCTTTCTTT. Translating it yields CATGGVLTEAFF.

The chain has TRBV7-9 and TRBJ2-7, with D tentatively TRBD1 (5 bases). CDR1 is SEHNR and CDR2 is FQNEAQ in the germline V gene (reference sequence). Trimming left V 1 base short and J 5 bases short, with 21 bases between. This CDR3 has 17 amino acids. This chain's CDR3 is CASSLVGPFDKLNEQYF. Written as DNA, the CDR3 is TGTGCCAGCAGCTTAGTGGGGCCGTTCGACAAGCTGAACGAGCAGTACTTC.

Here the CDR3 reads CASSPPGGSTDTQYF. The CDR3 DNA follows: TGTGCCAGCTCACCCCCGGGCGGGAGCACAGATACGCAGTATTTT. This chain connects TRBV18 to TRBJ2-3, with D possibly being TRBD2 (5 bases). CDR1 and CDR2 (germline): KGHSH, LQKENI. The CDR3 runs 15 residues. The germline V and J ends were trimmed by 3 bases and 0 bases, with 10 bases remaining between them.

CDR3 sequence reads: CASSYGRQTSGNTIYF. The CDR3 nucleotides are TGTGCCAGCAGTTATGGGCGTCAGACCTCTGGAAACACCATATATTTT. The chain recombines TRBV6-5 with TRBJ1-3; no firm D call. CDR3 length: 16 amino acids. Germline loops: CDR1 MNHEY, CDR2 SVGAGI. V was trimmed by 3 bases and J by 0 bases, leaving 12 bases between them.

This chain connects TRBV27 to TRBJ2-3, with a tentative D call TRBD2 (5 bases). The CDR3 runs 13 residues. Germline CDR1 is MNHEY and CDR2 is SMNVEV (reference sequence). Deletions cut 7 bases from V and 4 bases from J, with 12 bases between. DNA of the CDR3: TGTGCCAGCAACCGGGGATCTCCAGATACGCAGTATTTT. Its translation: CASNRGSPDTQYF.

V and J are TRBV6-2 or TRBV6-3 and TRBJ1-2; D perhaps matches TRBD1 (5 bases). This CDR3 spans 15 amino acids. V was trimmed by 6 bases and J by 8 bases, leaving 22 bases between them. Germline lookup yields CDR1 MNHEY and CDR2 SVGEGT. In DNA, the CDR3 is TGTGCCAGCAGCCTAGAAGTCGGAGGGGTCCGGGGCTACACCTTC. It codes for CASSLEVGGVRGYTF.

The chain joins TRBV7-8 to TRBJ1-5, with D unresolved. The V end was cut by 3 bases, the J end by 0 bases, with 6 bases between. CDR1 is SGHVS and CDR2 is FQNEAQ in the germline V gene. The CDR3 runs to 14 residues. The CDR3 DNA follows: TGTGCCAGCAGCTTTCGGGATAGCAATCAGCCCCAGCATTTT. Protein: CASSFRDSNQPQHF.

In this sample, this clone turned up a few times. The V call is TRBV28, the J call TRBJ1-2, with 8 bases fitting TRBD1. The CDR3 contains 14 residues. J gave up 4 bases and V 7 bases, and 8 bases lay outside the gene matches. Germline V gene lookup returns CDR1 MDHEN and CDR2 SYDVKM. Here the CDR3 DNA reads TGTGCCAGCAAATCAGGGGGCTACATCTATGGCTACACCTTC. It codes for CASKSGGYIYGYTF.